These T cell receptor beta chains were read from a single sample in a study of T-cell memory formation after mild COVID-19. MiXCR, applied by TCRdb to the 5' RACE reads, yields one record per CDR3 protein. The sample lists hundreds of thousands of distinct CDR3 sequences; 15% to 20% were seen once. Sequenced input: PBMCs or a T cell subset sorted from them (not recorded which). Receptor source: an adult woman who had mild COVID-19 (a few samples of this study predate the infection). Cell type and time point are not known. The conserved cysteine and the conserved F or W are not part of the CDR3 here. Fields, in order: J gene, CDR3 length, V gene, CDR3 protein.

J gene: TRBJ2-3
CDR3 length: 11
V gene: TRBV10-3
CDR3 protein: AISTGPTDTQY

J gene: TRBJ2-7
CDR3 length: 13
V gene: TRBV4-3
CDR3 protein: ASSQDRAPSYEQY

J gene: TRBJ2-5
CDR3 length: 14
V gene: TRBV7-2
CDR3 protein: ASSLAVGGRGETQY

J gene: TRBJ2-3
CDR3 length: 13
V gene: TRBV4-1
CDR3 protein: ASSQVPGETDTQY

J gene: TRBJ2-3
CDR3 length: 11
V gene: TRBV4-1
CDR3 protein: ASSGGNTDTQY

J gene: TRBJ1-6
CDR3 length: 12
V gene: TRBV18
CDR3 protein: ASSPDRKNSPLH

J gene: TRBJ1-2
CDR3 length: 13
V gene: TRBV4-1
CDR3 protein: ASSQAAGINYGYT

J gene: TRBJ2-1
CDR3 length: 11
V gene: TRBV27
CDR3 protein: ASSLREFNEQF

J gene: TRBJ2-5
CDR3 length: 12
V gene: TRBV25-1
CDR3 protein: ASSGYTRIETQY

J gene: TRBJ2-1
CDR3 length: 12
V gene: TRBV4-2
CDR3 protein: ASSQEDWGSEQF

J gene: TRBJ1-1
CDR3 length: 13
V gene: TRBV10-3
CDR3 protein: AISESRGGYTEAF

J gene: TRBJ2-7
CDR3 length: 11
V gene: TRBV7-6
CDR3 protein: ASSRGVSYEQY

J gene: TRBJ2-7
CDR3 length: 14
V gene: TRBV6-1
CDR3 protein: ASSEASGTGGYEQY

J gene: TRBJ2-2
CDR3 length: 14
V gene: TRBV6-5
CDR3 protein: ASSMGLAGATGELF

J gene: TRBJ1-1
CDR3 length: 10
V gene: TRBV19
CDR3 protein: ASSGTRSRAF

J gene: TRBJ2-7
CDR3 length: 11
V gene: TRBV19
CDR3 protein: ASSIAVTYEQY

J gene: TRBJ2-2
CDR3 length: 13
V gene: TRBV5-1
CDR3 protein: ASSPDRPVTGELF

J gene: TRBJ2-3
CDR3 length: 13
V gene: TRBV6-5
CDR3 protein: ASSYSGRAVDTQY

J gene: TRBJ2-5
CDR3 length: 10
V gene: TRBV20-1
CDR3 protein: SAIGSQETQY

J gene: TRBJ2-1
CDR3 length: 13
V gene: TRBV7-8
CDR3 protein: ASKDLAGGPSEQF

J gene: TRBJ1-1
CDR3 length: 14
V gene: TRBV7-3
CDR3 protein: ASGPTGALFASEAF

J gene: TRBJ2-1
CDR3 length: 13
V gene: TRBV19
CDR3 protein: ASSMVEGGVNEQF

J gene: TRBJ1-2
CDR3 length: 11
V gene: TRBV12-3/TRBV12-4
CDR3 protein: ASSFDDGGGYT

J gene: TRBJ2-4
CDR3 length: 11
V gene: TRBV20-1
CDR3 protein: SASGGAKNIQY

J gene: TRBJ2-3
CDR3 length: 15
V gene: TRBV7-9
CDR3 protein: ASSTQVGGYGTDTQY

J gene: TRBJ2-3
CDR3 length: 14
V gene: TRBV9
CDR3 protein: ASSFGGEGSTDTQY